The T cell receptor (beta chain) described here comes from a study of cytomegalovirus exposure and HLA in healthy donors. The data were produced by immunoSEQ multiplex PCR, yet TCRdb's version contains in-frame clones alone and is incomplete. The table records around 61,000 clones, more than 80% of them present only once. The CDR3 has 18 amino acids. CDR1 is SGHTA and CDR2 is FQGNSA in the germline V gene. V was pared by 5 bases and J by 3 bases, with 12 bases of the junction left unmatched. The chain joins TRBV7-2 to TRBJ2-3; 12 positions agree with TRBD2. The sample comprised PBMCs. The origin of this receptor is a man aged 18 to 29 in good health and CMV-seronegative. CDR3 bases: TGTGCCAGCAGCGCCGGGACTAGCGGGCTGGTAGGGACAGATACGCAGTATTTT. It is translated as CASSAGTSGLVGTDTQYF.